This T cell receptor (beta chain) was obtained from a study of T cell changes during pregnancy in multiple sclerosis (dated by TCRdb to the late 2010s). Study-wide context: Changes in the T cell repertoire over the course of pregnancy were examined in this study in women with multiple sclerosis.

Library construction relied on the immunoSEQ multiplex PCR assay. The source is immuneACCESS, and TCRdb retained only in-frame sequences with V and J called. Part of the clones is not carried over; for the studies checked, unresolved V genes explain less than half of this, and the remainder is unexplained. Here the sample has over 30,000 clones; roughly 91% occur a single time. The ten largest clones represent about 3.9% of the sample. Inclusive of the bounding cysteine and phenylalanine, the CDR3 is 14 residues long. Just CDR3 DNA is preserved here, 42 bases in frame from base 1. Per the germline V gene, KGHSY is the CDR1 and FQNENV is the CDR2. V lost 0 bases and J lost 4 bases; the stretch between them is 9 bases long. As regards this clone: What this receptor recognizes is not known. Within one base of it there is no much larger clone, and no base qualities were kept.

The material sequenced was CD8+ T cells from peripheral blood mononuclear cells, taken in the second trimester of pregnancy. The receptor was isolated from a female donor in good health, enrolled as a control in a pregnancy study. The receptor chain draws on TRBV16 and TRBJ2-5; there is no confident call for the D gene. The nucleotides are TGTGCCAGCAGCCAATCGTCCCGCGGAGAGACCCAGTACTTC. Its coded protein is CASSQSSRGETQYF. Outside the CDR3, residues come from the reference TRBV16 and TRBJ2-5 proteins, so the full variable domain is: GEEVAQTPKHLVRGEGQKAKLYCAPIKGHSYVFWYQQVLKNEFKFLISFQNENVFDETGMPKERFSAKCLPNSPCSLEIQATKLEDSAVYFCASSQSSRGETQYFGPGTRLLVL.